This T cell receptor (beta chain) was retrieved from a study of technical replicates of blood from a handful of donors. CDR3 length: 14 residues. The V gene lost 0 bases and the J gene lost 2 bases, with 9 bases spanning the gap. Germline CDR1 and CDR2: SGHKS and YYEKEE (reference sequence). Here immunoSEQ multiplex PCR was the method, and the copy in TCRdb shows in-frame clones only, minus some. The sample lists approximately 59,000 clones, around 87% seen once, with roughly 5% in the top ten. The sequencing sample was made of PBMCs. This chain joins TRBV5-5 and TRBJ2-7; no reliable D call. The receptor comes from a human donor in good health. Some clones in this sample may be carry-over from other donors' samples. The CDR3 reads CASSLVVTTYEQYF. The DNA of the CDR3 is TGTGCCAGCAGCTTGGTAGTCACTACCTACGAGCAGTACTTC. Full variable domain (missing parts from reference TRBV5-5 and TRBJ2-7): DAGVTQSPTHLIKTRGQQVTLRCSPISGHKSVSWYQQVLGQGPQFIFQYYEKEERGRGNFPDRFSARQFPNYSSELNVNALLLGDSALYLCASSLVVTTYEQYFGPGTRLTVT.